The 11 T cell receptor beta chains below come from one sample, sequenced in a study of T cell repertoires in cytomegalovirus infection. TCRdb analysed the reads with MiXCR anew, one entry per CDR3 protein. The table has about 210,000 distinct CDR3 sequences, approximately 6.7% seen once; the top ten hold more than 5.5%. What was sequenced was PBMCs. These receptors all come from a human donor in good health (CMV status not recorded). Some clones in this sample may be carry-over from other donors' samples.

This clonotype was counted ten times or more. V usage is TRBV28 and J usage is TRBJ2-2; 7 bases are shared with TRBD1. Germline assignment: CDR1 MDHEN and CDR2 SYDVKM. Losses at the gene ends were 4 bases for V and 2 bases for J; bases not matched to a gene: 4. CDR3 length: 15 amino acids. Here the CDR3 reads CASSSTGENTGELFF. CDR3 sequence (DNA): TGTGCCAGCAGTTCAACAGGGGAAAACACCGGGGAGCTGTTTTTT.

Many counts were recorded for this clonotype. The chain uses TRBV6-6 and TRBJ2-5; tentatively, D is TRBD2 (6 bases). Per the germline V gene, CDR1 is MNHNY and CDR2 is SVGAGI (reference sequence). Trimming pared 0 bases from V and 5 bases from J, leaving 10 bases between. This CDR3 is 14 amino acids long. Here the CDR3 reads CASSYSEGAETQYF. The CDR3 nucleotides are TGTGCCAGCAGTTACTCGGAGGGAGCGGAGACCCAGTACTTC.

This clonotype was counted many times. V gene TRBV20-1 combines with J gene TRBJ1-1; D is unclear. Trimming removed 6 bases at V and 10 bases at J, with 27 bases between. The CDR3 is made up of 15 amino acids. The germline CDR1 and CDR2 sequences are DFQATT and SNEGSKA (reference sequence). As DNA, the CDR3 is TGCAGTGCCCCCCCCGGGGTGGGGAGTGGTGTTAGAGCTTTCTTT. Translating it yields CSAPPGVGSGVRAFF.

This clonotype was detected many times. V is TRBV20-1 and J is TRBJ1-5; 7 bases are shared with TRBD1. Germline CDR1 and CDR2: DFQATT and SNEGSKA (reference sequence). V lost 6 bases, J lost 4 bases, and 12 bases stayed unmatched. The CDR3 totals 15 residues. The chain's CDR3 is CSATTTTGRNQPQHF. CDR3 bases: TGCAGTGCAACAACCACGACAGGGAGGAATCAGCCCCAGCATTTT.

This clonotype was detected many times. The rearrangement uses TRBV29-1 and TRBJ1-1; no definite D call. Germline V gene lookup returns CDR1 SQVTM and CDR2 ANQGSEA. The CDR3 totals 13 residues. Trimming removed 7 bases at V and 1 base at J, with 13 bases between. The CDR3: CSGQRVENTEAFF. The CDR3 DNA sequence: TGCAGCGGGCAGAGAGTGGAGAACACTGAAGCTTTCTTT.

This clonotype was counted many times. The V gene is TRBV6-2 or TRBV6-3, the J gene TRBJ2-2, with TRBD1 as a possible D gene (6 bases). The V end lost 2 bases, the J end lost 4 bases, and 14 bases lay between the germline ends. Germline assignment: CDR1 MNHEY and CDR2 SVGEGT. The CDR3 runs 16 residues. The chain's CDR3 is CASSYLSGESTGELFF. CDR3 nucleotide sequence: TGTGCCAGCAGTTACCTCTCAGGGGAGTCCACCGGGGAGCTGTTTTTT.

This clonotype showed up many times. This chain joins TRBV6-1 and TRBJ1-1; D call uncertain. This CDR3 contains 14 residues. The germline V gene has CDR1 MNHNS and CDR2 SASEGT. Trimming left V 7 bases short and J 1 base short, with 13 bases between. CDR3 in DNA: TGTGCCAGCATAGTTAGCCCTAGGAACACTGAAGCTTTCTTT. It translates to CASIVSPRNTEAFF.

This clonotype has a count of ten or more. The chain combines TRBV6-1 with TRBJ1-4; the match to TRBD1 covers 7 bases. In germline, CDR1 is MNHNS, CDR2 SASEGT. This CDR3 region has 18 residues. J gave up 0 bases and V 5 bases, and 12 bases lay outside the gene matches. As DNA, the CDR3 is TGTGCCAGCAGTTCAAAGGGACAGCCCATTGCAACTAATGAAAAACTGTTTTTT. Translated: CASSSKGQPIATNEKLFF.

This clonotype was detected many times. This rearrangement joins TRBV19 to TRBJ2-6, with TRBD1 identical over 9 bases. The CDR3 extends over 18 amino acids. V shed 5 bases, J shed 0 bases, and the junction held 8 bases outside the gene matches. Germline assignment: CDR1 LNHDA and CDR2 SQIVND (reference sequence). The CDR3 DNA reads TGTGCCAGTAGTTCCTCCGGGACAGGGCTCTCTGGGGCCAACGTCCTGACTTTC. Protein: CASSSSGTGLSGANVLTF.

This clonotype was counted many times. CDR3 DNA: TGTGCCAGCAGCACTGGGATCGCTTGGGGGAACACTGAAGCTTTCTTT. Translation: CASSTGIAWGNTEAFF. The V call is TRBV5-5, the J call TRBJ1-1; D not resolved. CDR3 length: 16 amino acids. Trimming cost V 4 bases and J 1 base, with 17 bases left between them. Germline CDR1 is SGHKS and CDR2 is YYEKEE (reference sequence).

At least ten counts were recorded for this clonotype. DNA for the CDR3: TGTGCCAGCAGCTCATCCGGGACAGGGATGGGGACCCAGTACTTC. It translates to CASSSSGTGMGTQYF. V gene TRBV7-2 combines with J gene TRBJ2-5; 9 nucleotides agree with TRBD1. After removal of 4 bases from V and 7 bases from J, the junction contained 10 bases not matched to a gene. Germline values: CDR1 SGHTA, CDR2 FQGNSA. The CDR3 runs to 15 residues.